The present TCR beta chain was sequenced within a study of CD8+ T cells in alopecia areata (dated by TCRdb to 2017 to 2018). About the study as a whole: Treated patients were enrolled in an open-label pilot trial of oral tofacitinib at 5 to 10 mg twice daily for moderate-to-severe alopecia areata. Patients stayed on tofacitinib for 6 to 18 months and then had 6 months of follow-up off drug so that delayed response and recurrence could be assessed. In treated patients, disease severity was measured using the SALT score, which gives the percentage of scalp surface area affected. The study used high-throughput TCRbeta sequencing to examine T cell clonal expansion in alopecia areata, in both the C3H/HeJ mouse model and human patients. Human TCRbeta sequencing covered scalp tissue and sorted CD4+ and CD8+ peripheral blood T cells from patchy and totalis/universalis alopecia areata patients and healthy controls. Biopsies were taken from tofacitinib-treated patients at baseline and at 4 and 24 weeks of treatment, and a later scalp biopsy was taken in several of the tofacitinib-treated patients. Scalp clonality was compared among normal scalp (n=4), patchy alopecia areata scalp (n=8), and alopecia totalis/universalis scalp (n=8). The RNA source kit depended on sample type: the PAXgene miRNA kit for fixed scalp, the miRNeasy kit for PBMCs, and the RNeasy kit for mouse skin. TCRbeta CDR3 regions were amplified by immunoSEQ multiplex PCR using 35 Vbeta forward and 13 Jbeta reverse primers.

This clone has a handful of counts. Its binding antigen is unknown. Base-call qualities are not available, and no considerably larger clone is one nucleotide away. Explained via the paper, the time point label denotes: roughly 24 weeks on oral tofacitinib. The label giving this sample's treatment or condition can be read as: oral pan-JAK inhibitor, 5-10 mg twice daily. From alopecia areata patients, peripheral blood was collected along with lesional scalp punch biopsies. After PBMCs were isolated by density centrifugation and stained for CD3, CD4 and CD8, a FACSAria was used to sort CD4+ and CD8+ T cells. The library was built by means of the immunoSEQ multiplex PCR assay. For TCR sequencing, RNA was extracted from every sample and reverse transcribed into cDNA to serve as template. First-strand cDNA was synthesized using SuperScript III with a 2:1 mix of oligo-dT and random hexamers. A synthetic immune receptor repertoire was used to measure amplification bias, and any remaining bias was corrected computationally. On the study's bioinformatics: Raw reads were preprocessed to remove errors, and CDR3 was defined by IMGT conventions from the conserved cysteine to phenylalanine. To get clonality, Shannon entropy was normalized by log2 of the number of productive unique TCRs and the result was subtracted from 1. Whether scalp clones were CD4 or CD8 was inferred by matching scalp TCRbeta sequences against CD4 and CD8 repertoires sorted from blood. Drawn from immuneACCESS, this table holds only the in-frame rearrangements with V and J called that TCRdb kept. Clones are partly lost; checked studies trace under half to an unresolved V gene and leave the rest unexplained. The D gene and trimming were derived from the DNA, and the V and J assignments and clone size from that table. The sample profile shows 250,000 to 300,000 clones; roughly 60% of them were found once. Over 1.5% of the sample comes from the top ten.

The study at large found these results: Scalp clonality and the number of expanded CD8+ clones among the top 100 scalp clones were significantly decreased by tofacitinib. During tofacitinib treatment, many expanded lesional clones remained in scalp and blood, and this persistence may partly explain relapse after treatment is stopped. Resident alphabeta T cells in normal human skin are also sequenced, complicating scalp TCR repertoire analysis, unlike mouse skin dominated by gammadelta T cells. Higher clonality and more expanded CD8+ clones were observed in lesional scalp than in normal scalp, particularly in alopecia totalis/universalis, a finding suggestive of antigenic drive. Because the treated cohort was small and had just a single nonresponder, larger studies are needed to establish links between baseline CD8+ expansion and response. Shared TCR sequences between patients were less evident than in mice, which may be partly attributable to HLA diversity in the patient population.

The receptor was isolated from a human donor with alopecia areata. This specimen was CD4+ T cells sorted from blood, taken at week 24, from a patient treated with tofacitinib.

The CDR3 amino acid sequence is: CASSRRRDEKLFF. The nucleotides are TGTGCCAGCAGCCGCCGGCGAGATGAAAAACTGTTTTTT. The receptor chain draws on TRBV5-6 and TRBJ1-4; the D gene remains uncertain. The CDR3 sequence holds 13 residues, the cysteine and phenylalanine included. Left in the record is the CDR3 DNA by itself, 39 bases read in frame from the first base. V was cut back by 4 bases and J by 6 bases, leaving a gap of 10 bases between them. The germline V gene encodes CDR1 SGHDT and CDR2 YYEEEE. With the portions outside the CDR3 filled from the reference TRBV5-6 and TRBJ1-4 genes, the complete variable region becomes DAGVTQSPTHLIKTRGQQVTLRCSPKSGHDTVSWYQQALGQGPQFIFQYYEEEERQRGNFPDRFSGHQFPNYSSELNVNALLLGDSALYLCASSRRRDEKLFFGSGTQLSVL.